This T cell receptor beta chain is drawn from a study of shared clonotypes between healthy human individuals. The CDR3 covers 13 residues. Per the germline V gene, CDR1 is MNHEY and CDR2 is SVGAGI. Trimming took 0 bases from V and 5 from J, leaving 6 bases between them. Some clones are missing from TCRdb's copy, which holds only in-frame ones; the method was immunoSEQ multiplex PCR. The sample shows 2 million to 3 million clones, approximately 93% of them seen only once. The rearrangement joins TRBV6-5 to TRBJ2-3; D remains unclear. Input material: naive CD4+ T cells from PBMCs. Regarding subset: CD45RA+ positively selected. The source is a man aged 18 to 29 in good health. Some clones in this sample may be carry-over from other donors' samples. CDR3 DNA sequence: TGTGCCAGCAGTTACTCTTTGGGAGATACGCAGTATTTT. As protein: CASSYSLGDTQYF.